The subject of this entry is one T cell receptor (beta chain). The source of the sample is a study of shared clonotypes between healthy human individuals. CDR1 MGHRA and CDR2 YSYEKL come from the germline V gene. This CDR3 is 18 amino acids long. Trimming removed 0 bases at V and 2 bases at J, with 14 bases between. Measured with immunoSEQ multiplex PCR; TCRdb has only the in-frame clones, and not every one. This table has roughly 640,000 clones, 74% appearing once. This TCR derives from a woman aged 25 to 39 in good health. This chain uses TRBV4-1 with TRBJ2-6, with no clear D. The sample consisted of memory CD4+ T cells sorted from blood. Specified subset: CD45RA-negative fraction. The CDR3 loop is CASSQDLAVSAGANVLTF. CDR3 DNA: TGCGCCAGCAGCCAAGATTTGGCGGTCTCAGCTGGGGCCAACGTCCTGACTTTC.